The next 25 T cell receptor beta chains were all read from a single sample in a study of shared clonotypes between healthy human individuals. TCRdb's table, derived via immunoSEQ multiplex PCR, lists solely in-frame clones and lacks some. The sample yields fewer than 600,000 clones, roughly three quarters seen once. The sequenced sample consisted of PBMCs. The receptors originated from a woman in her forties in good health. Some clones in this sample may be carry-over from other donors' samples.

The chain uses TRBV9 and TRBJ2-1; D ambiguous. The ends were cut back, 4 bases at V and 5 bases at J, with 13 bases in the middle. The CDR3 sequence is 14 residues long. Per germline, CDR1 SGDLS and CDR2 YYNGEE. The CDR3 DNA is TGTGCCAGCAGCCCCCGCGGAGATAACAATGAGCAGTTCTTC. Translating it yields CASSPRGDNNEQFF. Looking up the rest from reference TRBV9 and TRBJ2-1 gives the full variable domain: DSGVTQTPKHLITATGQRVTLRCSPRSGDLSVYWYQQSLDQGLQFLIQYYNGEERAKGNILERFSAQQFPDLHSELNLSSLELGDSALYFCASSPRGDNNEQFFGPGTRLTVL.

The chain recombines TRBV7-2 with TRBJ2-1, with D possibly being TRBD2 (5 bases). The CDR3 sequence is 13 residues long. Deletions cut 5 bases from V and 5 bases from J, with 10 bases between. The V gene's germline CDR1 is SGHTA and CDR2 FQGNSA. The CDR3 nucleotides read TGTGCCAGCAGCGGAGGACCAGACAATGAGCAGTTCTTC. It is translated as CASSGGPDNEQFF.

The chain joins TRBV19 to TRBJ1-5, with 8 bases fitting TRBD1. V gave up 3 bases and J gave up 2 bases; unmatched junction bases: 6. The CDR3 totals 16 residues. CDR1 is LNHDA and CDR2 is SQIVND in the germline V gene (reference sequence). The DNA of the CDR3 is TGTGCCAGTAGTATCCTAGGACAGGGAGGCAATCAGCCCCAGCATTTT. Protein product: CASSILGQGGNQPQHF.

This clone was counted a few times. The chain employs TRBV7-9 and TRBJ2-3, with 11 nucleotides matching TRBD2. Germline lookup yields CDR1 SEHNR and CDR2 FQNEAQ (reference sequence). This CDR3 region has 14 residues. J gave up 7 bases and V 10 bases, and 10 bases lay outside the gene matches. CDR3 sequence reads: CATSRLAGRYTQYF. CDR3 DNA: TGTGCCACCTCCCGACTAGCGGGAAGGTATACGCAGTATTTT.

This clone was found once. The chain uses TRBV28 and TRBJ2-7, with 7 nucleotides matching TRBD1. Trimming removed 4 bases from V and 0 bases from J; junction bases left unmatched: 3. Germline V gene sequence: CDR1 MDHEN, CDR2 SYDVKM. This CDR3 spans 14 amino acids. The CDR3 region has the DNA TGTGCCAGCAGTTCTAGGGGGCACTCCTACGAGCAGTACTTC. Translated: CASSSRGHSYEQYF.

The chain has TRBV19 and TRBJ2-4; D might be TRBD2 (7 bases). The germline gives CDR1 LNHDA, CDR2 SQIVND (reference sequence). The CDR3 totals 11 residues. The V gene lost 6 bases and the J gene lost 9 bases, with 9 bases spanning the gap. CDR3 nucleotide sequence: TGTGCCAGTAGGGGAGGGGGCATTCAGTACTTC. It translates to CASRGGGIQYF.

The chain employs TRBV19 and TRBJ1-2; D remains ambiguous. There are 13 residues in the CDR3. The germline CDR1 and CDR2 sequences are LNHDA and SQIVND (reference sequence). Trimming removed 10 bases from V and 8 bases from J, with 20 bases in between. The CDR3 here is CATSKGGNVGYTF. The CDR3 coding sequence is TGTGCCACCTCAAAGGGAGGCAACGTCGGCTACACCTTC.

The V call is TRBV7-2, the J call TRBJ1-4; D gene uncertain. The V gene's germline CDR1 is SGHTA and CDR2 FQGNSA. The CDR3 is 16 amino acids. V was shortened by 2 bases and J by 2 bases, with 12 bases between the two germline ends. CDR3 sequence: CASSLKFGDTNEKLFF. CDR3 nucleotide sequence: TGTGCCAGCAGCTTAAAGTTTGGAGATACTAATGAAAAACTGTTTTTT. The whole variable domain, remainder taken from reference TRBV7-2 and TRBJ1-4, is GAGVSQSPSNKVTEKGKDVELRCDPISGHTALYWYRQSLGQGLEFLIYFQGNSAPDKSGLPSDRFSAERTGGSVSTLTIQRTQQEDSAVYLCASSLKFGDTNEKLFFGSGTQLSVL.

The chain carries TRBV5-5 and TRBJ1-3, with 7 bases identical to TRBD1. CDR3 length: 15 residues. The V gene's germline CDR1 is SGHKS and CDR2 YYEKEE (reference sequence). V shed 2 bases and J 0 bases; nucleotides not matched to a gene: 2. CDR3 DNA sequence: TGTGCCAGCAGCTTAGGGGGCTTCTCTGGAAACACCATATATTTT. This sequence encodes CASSLGGFSGNTIYF.

This chain uses TRBV4-2 with TRBJ2-2; 8 bases map to TRBD2. V was pared by 0 bases and J by 0 bases, with 3 bases of the junction left unmatched. The CDR3 consists of 17 residues. Germline V gene sequence: CDR1 LGHNA, CDR2 YNFKEQ. This CDR3 is CASSQDREGPNTGELFF. As DNA, the CDR3 is TGTGCCAGCAGCCAAGATCGGGAGGGTCCGAACACCGGGGAGCTGTTTTTT.

The table lists this clone with many counts. The gene calls are TRBV30 and TRBJ2-7; TRBD1 matches 7 bases. V shed 0 bases and J 7 bases; nucleotides not matched to a gene: 9. Germline lookup yields CDR1 GTSNPN and CDR2 SVGIG (reference sequence). CDR3 length: 14 residues. Here the CDR3 reads CAWSVTGVLMEQYF. CDR3 coding DNA: TGTGCCTGGAGTGTAACAGGGGTACTTATGGAGCAGTACTTC.

The chain uses TRBV5-1 and TRBJ2-7; D may be TRBD1 or TRBD2 (5 bases each). Germline CDR1 is SGHRS and CDR2 is YFSETQ. The CDR3 contains 16 residues. V was shortened by 4 bases and J by 5 bases, with 22 bases between the two germline ends. The CDR3: CASSPDAGQGVHEQYF. CDR3 bases: TGCGCCAGCAGCCCGGACGCTGGGCAGGGAGTTCACGAGCAGTACTTC.

This clone has more than one count but fewer than ten. The junction departs from germline at one end; a sequencing error may be responsible. This chain uses TRBV6-6 with TRBJ2-2; either TRBD1 or TRBD2 may supply D (5 bases each). Germline V CDR1 and CDR2: MNHNY, SVGAGI (reference sequence). CDR3 length equals 14 residues. The CDR3 loop reads CASGSGTDTGELLF. The CDR3 DNA sequence: TGTGCCAGCGGGTCAGGGACGGACACCGGGGAGCTGCTTTTT.

V is TRBV5-8 and J is TRBJ2-5; 7 bases are shared with TRBD1. Germline V CDR1 and CDR2: SGHTS, YDEGEE. The J segment lost 0 bases and the V segment lost 3 bases, leaving 11 bases of the junction unmatched. The CDR3 extends over 17 amino acids. In nucleotides, the CDR3 is TGTGCCAGCAGCTGGGAAAGGACAGGAAAGTACCAAGAGACCCAGTACTTC. Translating it yields CASSWERTGKYQETQYF.

About this clone itself: This CDR3 is also generated by other DNA sequences in the sample. J is TRBJ2-7 and V is TRBV7-3; D is ambiguous. The CDR3 covers 13 residues. V lost 1 base, J lost 3 bases, and 7 bases lay in between. Germline V gene lookup returns CDR1 SGHTA and CDR2 FQGTGA. The CDR3 loop reads CASSLSLGYEQYF. The CDR3 nucleotides read TGTGCCAGCAGCTTAAGCCTTGGCTACGAGCAGTACTTC.

This clone was observed a single time. The chain employs TRBV5-4 and TRBJ2-7, with a possible D match to TRBD1 (5 bases). Germline CDR1 reads SGHNT; CDR2 reads YYREEE (reference sequence). V was pared by 0 bases and J by 0 bases, with 10 bases between. There are 15 residues in the CDR3. The CDR3 loop reads CASSLDQGGSYEQYF. As DNA, the CDR3 is TGTGCCAGCAGCTTGGATCAGGGTGGCTCCTACGAGCAGTACTTC.

Comment on this clone: One base separates it from a far larger clone, so it is likely a read error. The chain couples TRBV7-9 to TRBJ2-7, with D perhaps being TRBD1 or TRBD2 (5 bases each). The germline V gene has CDR1 SEHNR and CDR2 FQNEAQ (reference sequence). CDR3 length equals 14 residues. In nucleotides, the CDR3 is TGTGCCAGCAGCTTAGTAGGGACCAGCTACGGGCAGTACTTC. This gives the protein CASSLVGTSYGQYF.

As to this clone: A much larger clone is a single base away; this may be a read error. The same CDR3 also results from other DNA sequences found in this sample. V and J are TRBV27 and TRBJ2-1, with D possibly being TRBD2 (6 bases). V lost 5 bases and J lost 3, with 17 bases in between. The CDR3 consists of 16 residues. Germline values: CDR1 MNHEY, CDR2 SMNVEV (reference sequence). This CDR3 is CASSRGRGTLYNEQFF. CDR3 nucleotide sequence: TGTGCCAGCAGTAGGGGACGGGGGACCCTCTACAATGAGCAGTTCTTC.

This clone was picked up many times. The sample has other DNA sequences that encode this CDR3 too. This chain links TRBV18 with TRBJ2-1; weak D call: TRBD2 (6 bases). There are 14 residues in the CDR3. Trimming left V 3 bases short and J 9 bases short, with 15 bases between. Germline assignment: CDR1 KGHSH and CDR2 LQKENI. CDR3 sequence reads: CASSPVGRGGEQFF. The DNA of the CDR3 is TGTGCCAGCTCACCGGTGGGTCGGGGAGGTGAGCAGTTCTTC.

The rearrangement joins TRBV28 to TRBJ2-7, with no clear D. CDR1 MDHEN and CDR2 SYDVKM come from the germline V gene. This CDR3 is built from 15 residues. Trimming removed 1 base from V and 0 bases from J, with 10 bases in between. The DNA for the CDR3 is TGTGCCAGCAGTTTATCGCCGGACCCCTCCTACGAGCAGTACTTC. It yields the protein CASSLSPDPSYEQYF.

The J gene is TRBJ2-1, the V gene TRBV7-3; D possibly corresponds to TRBD2 (6 bases). V gave up 2 bases and J gave up 9 bases, with 20 bases separating them. CDR1 and CDR2 (germline): SGHTA, FQGTGA. This CDR3 has 16 amino acids. DNA for the CDR3: TGTGCCAGCAGCTTATTCGGCAGGGTGGGGACTGGTGAGCAGTTCTTC. Encoded protein: CASSLFGRVGTGEQFF. The variable domain in full, completed from reference TRBV7-3 and TRBJ2-1, reads GAGVSQTPSNKVTEKGKYVELRCDPISGHTALYWYRQSLGQGPEFLIYFQGTGAADDSGLPNDRFFAVRPEGSVSTLKIQRTERGDSAVYLCASSLFGRVGTGEQFFGPGTRLTVL.

This clone was observed once. The chain has TRBV30 and TRBJ2-7; tentatively, D is TRBD2 (6 bases). Looked up from germline, CDR1 is GTSNPN and CDR2 is SVGIG (reference sequence). V was trimmed by 0 bases and J by 3 bases, leaving 15 bases between them. The CDR3 runs 15 residues. The CDR3 spells CAWSVGGGIDYEQYF. The CDR3 DNA sequence: TGTGCCTGGAGTGTCGGGGGAGGCATCGACTACGAGCAGTACTTC. Supplemented by reference TRBV30 and TRBJ2-7, the full variable domain reads SQTIHQWPATLVQPVGSPLSLECTVEGTSNPNLYWYRQAAGRGLQLLFYSVGIGQISSEVPQNLSASRPQDRQFILSSKKLLLSDSGFYLCAWSVGGGIDYEQYFGPGTRLTVT.

This chain uses TRBV5-5 with TRBJ2-7; 10 bases line up with TRBD2. This CDR3 contains 15 residues. Looked up from germline, CDR1 is SGHKS and CDR2 is YYEKEE (reference sequence). Trimming cost V 1 base and J 2 bases; bases outside gene matches: 3. The CDR3 is CASSLTSGTAYEQYF. CDR3 DNA: TGTGCCAGCAGCTTGACTAGCGGGACAGCCTACGAGCAGTACTTC.

This clone has ten or more counts. The V and J genes are TRBV30 and TRBJ2-7; 8 bases are shared with TRBD1. J gave up 0 bases and V 1 base, and 8 bases lay outside the gene matches. The CDR3 is 16 amino acids. Germline V gene sequence: CDR1 GTSNPN, CDR2 SVGIG (reference sequence). The CDR3 is CAWSALTGVYSYEQYF. The CDR3, as DNA: TGTGCCTGGAGTGCCTTGACAGGGGTCTACTCCTACGAGCAGTACTTC. Complete variable domain (other parts from reference TRBV30 and TRBJ2-7): SQTIHQWPATLVQPVGSPLSLECTVEGTSNPNLYWYRQAAGRGLQLLFYSVGIGQISSEVPQNLSASRPQDRQFILSSKKLLLSDSGFYLCAWSALTGVYSYEQYFGPGTRLTVT.

This rearrangement joins TRBV28 to TRBJ2-2; 11 bases are shared with TRBD2. The CDR3 is made up of 16 amino acids. From germline, CDR1 is MDHEN and CDR2 SYDVKM. V lost 5 bases to trimming and J lost 7 bases; unmatched junction nucleotides: 9. The CDR3 loop reads CASSPSGRSGGGELFF. For the CDR3, the DNA is TGTGCCAGCAGTCCTAGCGGGAGGTCCGGGGGCGGGGAGCTGTTTTTT.